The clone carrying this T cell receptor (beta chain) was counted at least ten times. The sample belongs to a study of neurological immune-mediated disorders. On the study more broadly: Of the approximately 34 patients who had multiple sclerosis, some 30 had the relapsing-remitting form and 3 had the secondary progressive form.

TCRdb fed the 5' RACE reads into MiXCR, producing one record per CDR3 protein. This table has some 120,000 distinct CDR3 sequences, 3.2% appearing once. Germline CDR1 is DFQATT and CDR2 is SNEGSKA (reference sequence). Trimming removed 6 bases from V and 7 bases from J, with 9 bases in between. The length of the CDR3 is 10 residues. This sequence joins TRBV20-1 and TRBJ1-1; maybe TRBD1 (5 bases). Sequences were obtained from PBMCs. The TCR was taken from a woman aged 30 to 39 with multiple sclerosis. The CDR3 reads CSAGDIEAFF. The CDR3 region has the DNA TGCAGTGCAGGGGATATTGAAGCTTTCTTT.